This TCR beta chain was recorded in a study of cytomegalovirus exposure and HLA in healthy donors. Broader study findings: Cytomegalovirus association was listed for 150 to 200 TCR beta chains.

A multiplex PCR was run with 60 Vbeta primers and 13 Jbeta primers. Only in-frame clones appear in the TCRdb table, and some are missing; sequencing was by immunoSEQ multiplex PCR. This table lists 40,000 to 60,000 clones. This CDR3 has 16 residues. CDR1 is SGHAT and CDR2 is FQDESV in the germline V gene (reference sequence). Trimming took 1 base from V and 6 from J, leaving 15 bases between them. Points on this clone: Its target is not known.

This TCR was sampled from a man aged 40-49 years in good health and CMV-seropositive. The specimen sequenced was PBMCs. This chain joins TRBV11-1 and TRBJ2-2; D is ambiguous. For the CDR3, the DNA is TGTGCCAGCAGCTTAGGGGCCGGAACTTTTTCCGGGGAGCTGTTTTTT. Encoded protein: CASSLGAGTFSGELFF.